A selection of T cell receptor beta chains follows, all from one sample in a study of blood T cell repertoires in COVID-19. The repertoire was sequenced with immunoSEQ multiplex PCR; TCRdb's copy has only in-frame clones and lacks some. Among 200,000 to 300,000 clones listed, around 85% were seen once. The specimen was peripheral blood. The receptors come from an elderly woman with acute or convalescent COVID-19. Each CDR3 is given with its conserved first and last residue. Each record gives: V gene, clone size, J gene, D gene, CDR3 protein, CDR3 DNA. A D gene is named only where the DNA matches it firmly. Clone sizes are given selectively: once, few, many, or a class where the clone is expanded.

>TRBV18|once|TRBJ1-6|.
CASSLVGGNSPLHF
TGTGCCAGCTCACTCGTCGGGGGTAATTCACCCCTCCACTTT
>TRBV5-1|.|TRBJ1-6|.
CASSLEGGNSPLHF
TGCGCCAGCAGCTTGGAGGGGGGGAATTCACCCCTCCACTTT
>TRBV18|.|TRBJ2-7|.
CASSPAPGEQYF
TGTGCCAGCTCACCGGCCCCCGGGGAGCAGTACTTC
>TRBV7-8|.|TRBJ2-5|TRBD2
CASSPLGSGGARQETQYF
TGTGCCAGCAGCCCCCTGGGGAGCGGGGGGGCGAGGCAAGAGACCCAGTACTTC
>TRBV12-3/TRBV12-4|.|TRBJ1-1|.
CASSVNRNTEAFF
TGTGCCAGCAGTGTAAACAGGAACACTGAAGCTTTCTTT
>TRBV27|.|TRBJ1-2|.
CASSSRGSAGYTF
TGTGCCAGCAGTTCAAGGGGGTCTGCTGGCTACACCTTC
>TRBV6-5|.|TRBJ1-5|.
CASSRKEGNQPQHF
TGTGCCAGCAGTCGGAAGGAGGGCAATCAGCCCCAGCATTTT
>TRBV4-1|.|TRBJ2-1|TRBD1
CASSQDSRTGGLEFF
TGCGCCAGCAGCCAAGATAGTCGGACAGGGGGGTTGGAGTTCTTC
>TRBV4-2|.|TRBJ2-7|.
CASSQGVKSPEQYF
TGTGCCAGCAGCCAAGGAGTCAAGAGCCCCGAGCAGTACTTC
>TRBV27|.|TRBJ1-4|.
CATRQSGGEKLFF
TGTGCCACCCGGCAATCGGGTGGTGAAAAACTGTTTTTT
>TRBV19|.|TRBJ1-1|.
CASSLKGGKAEAFF
TGTGCCAGTAGCCTGAAAGGGGGAAAAGCTGAAGCTTTCTTT
>TRBV5-4|.|TRBJ2-5|TRBD1
CASSLGGTEETQYF
TGTGCCAGCAGCTTGGGTGGGACAGAAGAGACCCAGTACTTC
>TRBV3-1/TRBV3-2|.|TRBJ1-1|TRBD1
CASSHYRTGMNTEAFF
TGTGCCAGCAGCCATTACAGGACAGGAATGAACACTGAAGCTTTCTTT
>TRBV7-9|.|TRBJ1-4|TRBD1
CASSSDPGQGEEKLFF
TGTGCCAGCAGCTCCGACCCGGGACAGGGAGAAGAAAAACTGTTTTTT
>TRBV30|.|TRBJ2-1|TRBD2
CAWSTTSGGGNEQFF
TGTGCCTGGAGTACGACTAGCGGGGGGGGGAATGAGCAGTTCTTC
>TRBV5-6|.|TRBJ2-2|.
CASSPGGRSTGELFF
TGTGCCAGCAGCCCCGGGGGGCGGTCTACCGGGGAGCTGTTTTTT
>TRBV10-3|.|TRBJ2-3|TRBD1
CAISESGQGATDTQYF
TGTGCCATCAGTGAGTCGGGACAGGGGGCCACAGATACGCAGTATTTT
>TRBV9|.|TRBJ1-2|.
CASSPQDSNYGYTF
TGTGCCAGCAGCCCCCAGGATAGTAACTATGGCTACACCTTC
>TRBV30|.|TRBJ1-2|.
CACLQCPGYTF
TGTGCCTGCCTACAGTGCCCGGGCTACACCTTC
>TRBV10-1|.|TRBJ2-1|TRBD2
CASTPDSGGNEQFF
TGCGCCAGCACCCCGGATAGCGGGGGCAATGAGCAGTTCTTC
>TRBV5-1|.|TRBJ2-2|TRBD1
CASSPQGAGTGELFF
TGCGCCAGCAGCCCCCAGGGGGCGGGCACCGGGGAGCTGTTTTTT
>TRBV4-2|.|TRBJ2-6|.
CASSPRAGANVLTF
TGTGCCAGCAGCCCCCGGGCTGGGGCCAACGTCCTGACTTTC
>TRBV27|.|TRBJ2-2|.
CASSLSRAGNTGELFF
TGTGCCAGCAGTTTAAGCAGGGCAGGGAACACCGGGGAGCTGTTTTTT
>TRBV9|once|TRBJ1-2|TRBD1
CASSPLGQGGGYTF
TGTGCCAGCAGCCCACTAGGACAGGGCGGGGGCTACACCTTC
>TRBV7-2|.|TRBJ1-2|.
CASSLGTNYGYTF
TGTGCCAGCAGCTTAGGTACTAACTATGGCTACACCTTC
>TRBV7-6|few|TRBJ2-7|.
CASSTSSRTTLHEQYF
TGTGCCAGCTCTACTAGCAGCCGGACAACCCTCCACGAGCAGTACTTC
>TRBV7-3|.|TRBJ2-3|.
CASSLGPSDTQYF
TGTGCCAGCTCCTTGGGGCCTTCAGATACGCAGTATTTT
>TRBV4-1|.|TRBJ2-1|TRBD2
CASSPTSGGADEQFF
TGCGCCAGCAGCCCGACTAGCGGGGGGGCCGATGAGCAGTTCTTC
>TRBV5-1|few|TRBJ2-1|TRBD2
CASGNLAGLYNEQFF
TGCGCCAGCGGCAACCTAGCGGGGCTTTACAATGAGCAGTTCTTC
>TRBV27|.|TRBJ2-2|.
CASSFPTGLEAGELFF
TGTGCCAGCAGTTTTCCGACCGGACTGGAGGCCGGGGAGCTGTTTTTT
>TRBV19|.|TRBJ1-1|TRBD1
CASSETGITEAFF
TGTGCCAGTAGCGAGACAGGGATTACTGAAGCTTTCTTT
>TRBV7-2|few|TRBJ1-2|TRBD1
CASSSRQGYGYTF
TGTGCCAGCAGCTCGCGACAGGGGTATGGCTACACCTTC
>TRBV12-3/TRBV12-4|.|TRBJ2-1|TRBD2
CASSFTETSKFF
TGTGCCAGCAGTTTTACTGAGACTAGCAAGTTCTTC
>TRBV29-1|.|TRBJ2-5|.
CSVGDRGGTQYF
TGCAGCGTTGGGGACCGAGGGGGGACCCAGTACTTC
>TRBV4-1|.|TRBJ1-5|.
CASSQGHSGNQPQHF
TGCGCCAGCAGCCAGGGCCATTCGGGCAATCAGCCCCAGCATTTT
>TRBV30|.|TRBJ2-7|.
CASGLSFEQYF
TGTGCCTCGGGTCTCTCTTTCGAGCAGTACTTC
>TRBV7-9|.|TRBJ2-5|TRBD2
CASSHSGGAETQYF
TGTGCCAGCAGCCATAGCGGGGGGGCCGAGACCCAGTACTTC
>TRBV28|.|TRBJ1-2|.
CASSPRWENYGYTF
TGTGCCAGCAGTCCCCGATGGGAGAACTATGGCTACACCTTC
>TRBV5-6|few|TRBJ2-5|.
CASSFLSPGNQETQYF
TGTGCCAGCAGCTTCCTTTCCCCGGGGAATCAAGAGACCCAGTACTTC
>TRBV12-3/TRBV12-4|.|TRBJ1-1|.
CASRPGQSEAFF
TGTGCCAGCCGACCGGGACAATCAGAAGCTTTCTTT
>TRBV2|.|TRBJ1-5|.
CASKISGGVQPQHF
TGTGCCAGCAAAATCTCAGGAGGGGTTCAGCCCCAGCATTTT
>TRBV3-1/TRBV3-2|once|TRBJ2-7|TRBD2
CASSHLAGGYEQYF
TGTGCCAGCAGCCATTTAGCGGGGGGTTACGAGCAGTACTTC